Reported below is one T cell receptor beta chain. This clonotype was found a few times. Its antigen is unknown. It has no much larger one-base neighbor in the sample; base qualities were not kept. This entry comes from a study of vaccination and CD4 T cells after COVID-19 (dated by TCRdb to between 2021 and 2024). In the study overall: Convalescent patients had a positive SARS-CoV-2 result on nasal swab PCR, and of these patients, 8 or 9 had mild disease and one had severe disease. Post-vaccine blood samples were obtained a median of roughly 75 days after the second vaccine dose, with a range of about 14 to 250 days. Two doses of either the Pfizer-BioNTech BNT162b2 vaccine (n=8) or the Moderna mRNA-1273 vaccine (n=2) were administered to participants. Control cultures used a CEFX viral epitope pool as positive control, an HIV-1 Nef peptide pool as negative control, or no peptide. For stimulating the cultures, overlapping spike peptide pools were used, derived from SARS-CoV-2 as well as from the common cold coronaviruses HCoV-NL63, HCoV-OC43 and HCoV-229E. In the convalescent cohort there were six males and four females, among whom were two Hispanic individuals, seven Caucasians, two Asians and one multiracial person. Post-COVID blood samples were collected from convalescent patients a median of around 96 days after diagnosis, with a range of about 30 to 161 days. In roughly nine COVID-19 convalescent patients and 4 infection-naive healthy vaccine recipients, the spike-specific CD4+ TCR repertoire before mRNA vaccination was compared with the repertoire after mRNA vaccination. The paper as a whole reports these results and caveats: Although the median number of SARS-CoV-2-reactive clonotypes went up from approximately 20 after infection to around 39 after vaccination, the increase was not significant. Among the post-vaccine SARS-CoV-2-reactive clones in convalescent patients, a median 86.3% showed up only after vaccination, which suggests vaccine-specific priming. Of the vaccine-specific clones found in convalescent patients, nearly all (304 of 307) were mono-reactive for SARS-CoV-2 spike instead of being cross-reactive with common cold coronaviruses. Relatively few convalescent patients were included in the study, and early timepoints after natural infection were not analyzed.

The CDR3 spans 16 residues, from the cysteine through the phenylalanine. CDR3 DNA is the only sequence kept; it has 48 bases, read in frame from the first base. From a lookup of the germline V gene (reference sequence), CDR1 and CDR2 are DFQATT and SNEGSKA. The germline V and J ends show losses of 6 bases and 2 bases respectively, and no gene match explains 10 bases of the junction. Sample treatment or condition, as interpreted from the label and publication: roughly 10-day PBMC culture with coronavirus spike peptide pools or control peptides (ViraFEST assay). The ViraFEST assay was used in the study, in which antigen-specific T cells were expanded with peptide pools and expanded clonotypes were subsequently identified by TCR sequencing. The convalescent patients' positive SARS-CoV-2 PCR tests were from March to December 2020, which was before the Alpha, Beta and Delta variants emerged in the United States. Each well held millions of PBMCs cultured in IMDM containing roughly 5% human AB serum and approximately 9.8 IU/ml IL-2, with 9 to 10 ug/ml peptide pools added. Half of the culture medium was replaced with fresh IL-2-containing medium on days 3 and 7. After 10 days of culture, CD4+ T cells were isolated by negative selection using the EasySep CD4+ T cell isolation kit. PBMCs were separated from whole blood using Ficoll-Paque Plus gradient centrifugation and then either used fresh or cryopreserved at -140C. In general, triplicate wells were set up for every culture condition.

The library was prepared using PCR. DNA from cultured CD4+ T cells underwent TCR sequencing with the Oncomine TCR Beta short-read assay at the Johns Hopkins FTIC core. The QIAamp micro DNA kit was used to extract genomic DNA from the cultured CD4+ T cells. Oncomine TCR Beta libraries made from cultured CD4+ T cells were pooled using unique dual indexes and sequenced on an Illumina iSeq 100. The paper's data handling went like this. Non-productive sequences were removed, and CDR3s not starting with C, not ending with F or W, or shorter than 7 amino acids were discarded. The MANAFEST web application was used to identify antigen-specific clonotypes by comparing peptide-stimulated wells against reference wells and other culture wells. Positive clones required FDR below 0.05, an odds ratio above 5, and productive frequency above 0.1% in at least two of three replicate wells. A clonotype counted as cross-reactive if it showed significant expansion both in the SARS-CoV-2 spike wells and in at least one common cold coronavirus spike condition. Similarity between CDR3 sequences was evaluated in R version 3.6.1 using Levenshtein distances (stringdist) and unrooted phylogenetic trees (ape). Using fastp trimming at Q25 and MiXCR clonotype assembly, TCRdb reanalyzed the public sequencing data and kept in-frame beta chains. Entries are consolidated by CDR3 protein sequence, retaining the most common genes and DNA. The V and J calls were not made by the authors but by TCRdb's processing. A total of over 15,000 distinct CDR3 sequences appear in this sample, around three fifths of them only once. In total, the top ten clones hold around 12% of the sample.

Sequencing used CD4+ T cells from blood, cultured in vitro. The TCR comes from a human donor who had recovered from COVID-19. The chain links TRBV20-1 with TRBJ1-2, with 12 bases aligning to TRBD1. The DNA reads as follows: TGCAGTGCCGTCGTTGGGGACAGGGGGCCAAACTATGGCTACACCTTC. Its product reads: CSAVVGDRGPNYGYTF.